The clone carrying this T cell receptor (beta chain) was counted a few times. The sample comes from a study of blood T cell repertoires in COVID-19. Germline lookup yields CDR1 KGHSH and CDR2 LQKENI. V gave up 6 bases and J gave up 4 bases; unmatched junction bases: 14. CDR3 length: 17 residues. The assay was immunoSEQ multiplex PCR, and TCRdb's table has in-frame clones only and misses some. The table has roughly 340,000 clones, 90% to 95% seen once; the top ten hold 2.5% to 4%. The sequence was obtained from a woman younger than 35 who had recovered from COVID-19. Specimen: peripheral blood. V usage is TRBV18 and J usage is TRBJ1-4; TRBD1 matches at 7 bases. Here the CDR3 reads CASSLTRTAGGNEKLFF. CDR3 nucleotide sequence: TGTGCCAGCTCGCTCACGAGGACGGCAGGGGGTAATGAAAAACTGTTTTTT.